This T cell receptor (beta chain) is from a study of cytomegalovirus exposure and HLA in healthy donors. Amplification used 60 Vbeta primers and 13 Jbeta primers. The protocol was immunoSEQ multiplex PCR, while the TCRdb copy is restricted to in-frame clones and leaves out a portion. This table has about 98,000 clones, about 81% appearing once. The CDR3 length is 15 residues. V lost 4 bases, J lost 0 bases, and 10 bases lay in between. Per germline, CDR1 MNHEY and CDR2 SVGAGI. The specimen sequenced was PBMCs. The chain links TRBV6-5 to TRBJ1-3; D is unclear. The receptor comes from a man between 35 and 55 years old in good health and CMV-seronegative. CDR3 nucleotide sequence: TGTGCCAGCAGTTTGTCAGTTACCTCTGGAAACACCATATATTTT. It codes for CASSLSVTSGNTIYF.